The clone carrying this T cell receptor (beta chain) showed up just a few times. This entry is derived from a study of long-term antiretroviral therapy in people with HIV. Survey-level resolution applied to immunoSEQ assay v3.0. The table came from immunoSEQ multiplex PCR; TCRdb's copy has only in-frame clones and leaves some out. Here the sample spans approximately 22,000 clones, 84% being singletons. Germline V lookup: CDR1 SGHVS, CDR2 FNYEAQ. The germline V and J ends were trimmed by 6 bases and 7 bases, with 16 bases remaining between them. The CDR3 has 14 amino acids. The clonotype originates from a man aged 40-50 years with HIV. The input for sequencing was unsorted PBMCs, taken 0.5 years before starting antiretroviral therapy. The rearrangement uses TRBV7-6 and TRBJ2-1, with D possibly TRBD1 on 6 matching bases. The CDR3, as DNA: TGTGCCAGCAGTTACAATACAGGGCGGAATGAGCAGTTCTTC. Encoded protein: CASSYNTGRNEQFF.